This is a list of T cell receptor beta chains from one sample in a study of CXCR3-negative and CXCR3-positive naive CD8 T cells. TCRdb derives one entry per CDR3 protein from the 5' RACE reads, leaving out DNA. Its table lists about 89,000 distinct CDR3 sequences. The sample consisted of naive CXCR3+ CD8+ T cells from blood. The origin of the receptors is a human donor in good health. Some clones in this sample may be carry-over from other donors' samples. CDR3s include the opening cysteine and the closing phenylalanine or tryptophan.

v_gene: TRBV20-1; j_gene: TRBJ1-2; CDR3aa: CSAWDGSNYGYTF
v_gene: TRBV25-1; j_gene: TRBJ1-2; CDR3aa: CASFGGGGYTF
v_gene: TRBV11-2; j_gene: TRBJ2-7; CDR3aa: CASSRDRQASYEQYF
v_gene: TRBV28; j_gene: TRBJ2-2; CDR3aa: CASSPPSRGLNTGELFF
v_gene: TRBV7-2; j_gene: TRBJ1-2; CDR3aa: CASNLLGDLGGYTF
v_gene: TRBV12-3/TRBV12-4; j_gene: TRBJ2-2; CDR3aa: CASSFGQGENTGELFF
v_gene: TRBV29-1; j_gene: TRBJ2-4; CDR3aa: CSVEAKNIQYF
v_gene: TRBV9; j_gene: TRBJ2-1; CDR3aa: CASSVSGRAVGYEQFF
v_gene: TRBV5-1; j_gene: TRBJ1-1; CDR3aa: CASSPGLNTEAFF
v_gene: TRBV12-3/TRBV12-4; j_gene: TRBJ2-5; CDR3aa: CASSTSNKETQYF
v_gene: TRBV29-1; j_gene: TRBJ2-1; CDR3aa: CSVLAPLDNEQFF
v_gene: TRBV12-3/TRBV12-4; j_gene: TRBJ2-1; CDR3aa: CASSQFLSLSNEQFF
v_gene: TRBV28; j_gene: TRBJ2-1; CDR3aa: CASSLSRGGNEQFF
v_gene: TRBV20-1; j_gene: TRBJ2-7; CDR3aa: CSARESEYAWNAEQYF
v_gene: TRBV7-6; j_gene: TRBJ2-5; CDR3aa: CASSPREGRLETQYF